This T cell receptor (beta chain) was documented in a study of metastatic and nonmetastatic thyroid tumors. For the study at large: Comparative analysis of repertoires was undertaken across blood and tumor or nodule tissue obtained from malignant and benign thyroid patients.

Original data processing: Construction of a distant-metastasis classifier for papillary thyroid cancer relied on CDR3 differences across clinicopathological groups. MiXCR was used by TCRdb to re-call the PCR reads. The V and J calls and clone size come from TCRdb's table, not from the authors' own analysis. In the table there are around 20,000 clones, 11% of which are singletons. Unmatched junction bases numbered 4, after V lost 4 bases and J lost 0 bases. The germline CDR1 and CDR2 sequences are LGHDT and YNNKEL (reference sequence). The CDR3 runs to 16 residues. This clone was observed at least ten times. Its specificity is unknown. Thyroid surgery was preceded by no treatment in any patient. Whole-study results and caveats: In both blood and tumor samples, TCR beta diversity was reported significantly higher for malignant than benign nodules.

The specimen sequenced was blood. The J gene is TRBJ2-7, the V gene TRBV3-1, with TRBD2 matching 12 bases. The TCR was taken from a female donor with papillary thyroid cancer or a benign thyroid nodule (not recorded which). Some clones in this sample may be carry-over from other donors' samples. CDR3 protein: CASSLRTSGASYEQYF. The CDR3 DNA reads as TGTGCCAGCAGCCTACGGACTAGCGGGGCCTCCTACGAGCAGTACTTC.